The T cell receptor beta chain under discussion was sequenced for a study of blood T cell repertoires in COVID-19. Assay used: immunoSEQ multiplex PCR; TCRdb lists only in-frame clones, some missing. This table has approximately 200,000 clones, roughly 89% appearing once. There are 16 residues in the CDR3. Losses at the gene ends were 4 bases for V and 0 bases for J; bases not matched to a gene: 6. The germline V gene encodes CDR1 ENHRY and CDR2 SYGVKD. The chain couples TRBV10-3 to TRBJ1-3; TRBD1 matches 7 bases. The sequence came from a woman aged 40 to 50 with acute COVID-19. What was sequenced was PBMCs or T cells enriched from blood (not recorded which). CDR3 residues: CAISVGGQTSGNTIYF. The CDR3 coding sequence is TGTGCCATCAGTGTGGGGGGACAGACCTCTGGAAACACCATATATTTT.